Presented here are 4 T cell receptor beta chains from one specimen sequenced in a study of T cells in narcolepsy. Clones were sequenced by immunoSEQ multiplex PCR, and TCRdb holds only the in-frame ones, with some missing. The table includes about 36,000 clones, roughly four fifths detected once. The sequenced sample consisted of memory (CD45RA-) CD4+ T cells from blood. The receptor source for this set is a human donor in good health.

This chain joins TRBV6-1 and TRBJ2-7; no clear D. The CDR3 is 14 amino acids. The germline gives CDR1 MNHNS, CDR2 SASEGT. The V and J ends lost 6 bases and 0 bases respectively, with 12 bases between them. The CDR3 sequence is CASRLSISSYEQYF. CDR3 nucleotides: TGTGCCAGCAGACTTAGTATTAGCTCCTACGAGCAGTACTTC.

J is TRBJ1-2 and V is TRBV19; the match to TRBD1 covers 7 bases. There are 13 residues in the CDR3. CDR1 is LNHDA, CDR2 SQIVND, per germline (reference sequence). J lost 6 bases, V lost 3 bases, and 4 bases had no gene match. The DNA of the CDR3 is TGTGCCAGTAGTATCCGGGACAGCGATGGCTACACCTTC. The encoded protein is CASSIRDSDGYTF.

V and J are TRBV30 and TRBJ1-3; the D is unclear. V gave up 1 base and J gave up 3 bases, with 4 bases separating them. CDR1 and CDR2 from the germline V gene are GTSNPN and SVGIG (reference sequence). CDR3 length: 12 residues. The CDR3 DNA is TGTGCCTGGAGTGGCTTTGGAAACACCATATATTTT. Protein product: CAWSGFGNTIYF.

This rearrangement joins TRBV11-2 to TRBJ1-2; D is uncertain. The ends were cut back, 4 bases at V and 4 bases at J, with 13 bases in the middle. The CDR3 is 14 amino acids. Germline assignment: CDR1 SGHAT and CDR2 FQNNGV. The CDR3 DNA follows: TGTGCCAGCAGCTCGGCCCTGCAATCCTATGGCTACACCTTC. Translated, it gives CASSSALQSYGYTF.